Given below is one T cell receptor (beta chain) in context. The source of the sample is a study of PD-1 blockade in classical Hodgkin lymphoma. As to time point: newly diagnosed, previously untreated cHL patient sample. Investigators isolated CD4+ T cells from thawed PBMCs through magnetic negative selection. Some clones are missing from TCRdb's copy, which holds only in-frame ones; the method was immunoSEQ multiplex PCR. The table shows around 31,000 clones, with about 90% occurring only once. The CDR3 totals 14 residues. V lost 1 base and J lost 3, with 11 bases in between. Germline V gives CDR1 SQVTM, CDR2 ANQGSEA.

The specimen sequenced was CD4+ T cells from blood. The sequence was obtained from a human donor with classical Hodgkin lymphoma. V usage is TRBV29-1 and J usage is TRBJ2-3, with TRBD1 as a possible D gene (6 bases). The CDR3 bases are TGCAGCGTTGAAGGCCCCGGACAGACAGATACGCAGTATTTT. It specifies CSVEGPGQTDTQYF.